This T cell receptor beta chain appears in the sequencing data of a study of CD8 T cells in Susac syndrome. About 0.5 to 1 ug RNA was reverse transcribed with random hexamers. Amplification of TCR beta CDR3 was carried out by immunoSEQ multiplex PCR, which covered 54 Vbeta and 13 Jbeta segments. MiXCR, applied by TCRdb to the immunoSEQ multiplex PCR reads, yields one record per CDR3 protein. The data show some 190,000 distinct CDR3 sequences, about 94% seen once. Negative isolation yielded CD8+ and CD4+ T cells; FACS enriched TEMRA cells. CDR1 is DFQATT, CDR2 SNEGSKA, per germline (reference sequence). The CDR3 is 15 amino acids. Trimming took 5 bases from V and 7 from J; bases not matched to a gene: 14.

This sequence was found in a human donor in good health. The sample consisted of CD4+ T cells from PBMCs. The V call is TRBV20-1, the J call TRBJ1-1, with 9 bases matching TRBD1. The CDR3 spells CSARGGADRGREAFF. The CDR3 DNA sequence: TGCAGTGCTCGAGGTGGGGCGGACAGGGGTCGTGAAGCTTTCTTT.